The rows below give T cell receptor beta chains drawn from one sample of a study of T cell responses to AZD1222 COVID-19 vaccine. Sequenced by immunoSEQ multiplex PCR; TCRdb stores in-frame clones only, minus some. Of roughly 180,000 clones listed, 91% were seen once; the top ten hold approximately 1.9%. Sequenced material: peripheral blood, taken on day 0 of AZD1222 vaccination. These receptors were obtained from an adult in good health. The CDR3 runs from the conserved cysteine through the conserved F or W. Fields, in order: clone size, CDR3 length, D gene, V gene, J gene, CDR3 protein, CDR3 DNA. The D gene is left open where the match is weak. Size is omitted from some rows. Given values are once, few, many or a class for expanded clones.

size: few
length: 15
D: .
V: TRBV6-4
J: TRBJ2-3
CDR3: CASSGGKASTDTQYF
DNA: TGTGCCAGCAGTGGGGGGAAAGCGAGCACAGATACGCAGTATTTT

size: .
length: 13
D: TRBD1
V: TRBV28
J: TRBJ1-6
CDR3: CASRDRGGSPLHF
DNA: TGTGCCAGCAGGGACAGGGGTGGGTCACCCCTCCACTTT

size: .
length: 15
D: .
V: TRBV19
J: TRBJ1-1
CDR3: CASSRGQRVNTEAFF
DNA: TGTGCCAGTAGTCGAGGGCAGCGAGTGAACACTGAAGCTTTCTTT

size: .
length: 14
D: .
V: TRBV7-6
J: TRBJ2-3
CDR3: CASNPGTLTDTQYF
DNA: TGTGCCAGCAACCCAGGAACCCTCACAGATACGCAGTATTTT

size: .
length: 18
D: TRBD2
V: TRBV6-4
J: TRBJ2-1
CDR3: CASSVGRTSGIAYNEQFF
DNA: TGTGCCAGCAGTGTAGGGAGGACTAGCGGGATCGCCTACAATGAGCAGTTCTTC

size: .
length: 15
D: .
V: TRBV29-1
J: TRBJ1-1
CDR3: CSALPGTGAGTEAFF
DNA: TGCAGCGCCCTACCGGGGACGGGGGCAGGAACTGAAGCTTTCTTT

size: once
length: 15
D: .
V: TRBV7-3
J: TRBJ1-1
CDR3: CASSLTGDPNTEAFF
DNA: TGTGCCAGCAGCTTAACAGGGGATCCGAACACTGAAGCTTTCTTT

size: .
length: 16
D: .
V: TRBV19
J: TRBJ1-5
CDR3: CASSFWEGRGGQPQHF
DNA: TGTGCCAGTAGTTTCTGGGAGGGGCGGGGTGGTCAGCCCCAGCATTTT

size: .
length: 15
D: TRBD1
V: TRBV7-2
J: TRBJ1-6
CDR3: CASSSWTGGNSPLHF
DNA: TGTGCCAGCAGCTCGTGGACAGGGGGTAATTCACCCCTCCACTTT

size: .
length: 15
D: .
V: TRBV5-5
J: TRBJ1-2
CDR3: CASSFFLEQGYGYTF
DNA: TGTGCCAGCAGCTTTTTTCTCGAACAGGGCTATGGCTACACCTTC

size: .
length: 12
D: .
V: TRBV18
J: TRBJ2-1
CDR3: CASSPTDNEQFF
DNA: TGTGCCAGCTCACCAACCGATAATGAGCAGTTCTTC

size: .
length: 17
D: .
V: TRBV2
J: TRBJ2-1
CDR3: CASSDSASQSSYNEQFF
DNA: TGTGCCAGCAGTGATTCTGCTAGCCAGAGCTCCTACAATGAGCAGTTCTTC

size: .
length: 17
D: TRBD1
V: TRBV10-3
J: TRBJ2-7
CDR3: CAISEPKGRGLTYEQYF
DNA: TGTGCCATCAGTGAGCCGAAGGGCAGGGGGCTTACCTACGAGCAGTACTTC

size: .
length: 14
D: TRBD1
V: TRBV5-4
J: TRBJ1-1
CDR3: CASSLKWDRAEAFF
DNA: TGTGCCAGCAGCTTGAAATGGGACAGGGCTGAAGCTTTCTTT

size: .
length: 10
D: .
V: TRBV5-4
J: TRBJ1-6
CDR3: CRGTGSPLHF
DNA: TGTCGGGGTACGGGCTCACCCCTCCACTTT

size: .
length: 14
D: .
V: TRBV18
J: TRBJ2-1
CDR3: CASSPLDSYNEQFF
DNA: TGTGCCAGCTCACCCCTAGACTCCTACAATGAGCAGTTCTTC